Each of the 21 T cell receptor beta chains below was sequenced from the same sample in a study of human T cells and chemical hapten exposure. Stated time point: patch test 1, 2 weeks after DPC sensitization. Treatment in this sample: therapeutic diphenylcyclopropenone sensitization with weekly scalp DPC. TCRdb reanalysed the RACE reads using MiXCR and keeps one entry per CDR3 protein. The profile shows 180,000 or so distinct CDR3 sequences, approximately 15% of them singletons. The source was whole blood, collected in connection with sensitization to the hapten diphenylcyclopropenone (DPC). Receptors were obtained from a woman aged 25 to 39 with alopecia areata. Some clones in this sample may be carry-over from other donors' samples.

In its sample, this clonotype was seen many times. The genes are TRBV29-1 and TRBJ1-5, with 9 bases lining up with TRBD1. The germline gives CDR1 SQVTM, CDR2 ANQGSEA. The CDR3 runs 12 residues. Trimming removed 5 bases from V and 7 bases from J; junction bases left unmatched: 3. CDR3 in DNA: TGCAGCGTTCGACAGGGGGACCAGCCCCAGCATTTT. Amino acid sequence: CSVRQGDQPQHF.

This clonotype has at least ten counts. DNA for the CDR3: TGTGCCAGCTCACCACGCGGGAACCAAGAGACCCAGTACTTC. Its translation: CASSPRGNQETQYF. The chain recombines TRBV18 with TRBJ2-5; tentatively, D is TRBD2 (6 bases). Germline V CDR1 and CDR2: KGHSH, LQKENI. This CDR3 is built from 14 residues. The ends were cut back, 1 base at V and 0 bases at J, with 6 bases in the middle. Based on the CDR3 plus reference TRBV18 and TRBJ2-5, the full variable domain is NAGVMQNPRHLVRRRGQEARLRCSPMKGHSHVYWYRQLPEEGLKFMVYLQKENIIDESGMPKERFSAEFPKEGPSILRIQQVVRGDSAAYFCASSPRGNQETQYFGPGTRLLVL.

V usage is TRBV7-3 and J usage is TRBJ2-2; 7 positions agree with TRBD2. This CDR3 is built from 16 residues. Germline lookup yields CDR1 SGHTA and CDR2 FQGTGA. V shed 2 bases and J 1 base; nucleotides not matched to a gene: 4. In nucleotides, the CDR3 is TGTGCCAGCAGCTTAGATAGCGGGCTGAACACCGGGGAGCTGTTTTTT. Residues: CASSLDSGLNTGELFF.

V is TRBV12-3 or TRBV12-4 and J is TRBJ2-7; 7 bases are shared with TRBD1. CDR3 length: 14 residues. V lost 6 bases to trimming and J lost 0 bases; unmatched junction nucleotides: 5. Written as DNA, the CDR3 is TGTGCCAGCAGAGGACAGGAAAGCTCCTACGAGCAGTACTTC. Amino acids: CASRGQESSYEQYF.

This clonotype showed up just a few times. This chain connects TRBV11-2 to TRBJ1-1; no clear D. There are 14 residues in the CDR3. From germline, CDR1 is SGHAT and CDR2 FQNNGV. V was cut by 5 bases and J by 5 bases, with 15 bases left in between. The CDR3 protein is CASSLHGGETEAFF. The DNA of the CDR3 is TGTGCCAGCAGCCTTCACGGTGGAGAAACTGAAGCTTTCTTT.

The chain couples TRBV20-1 to TRBJ1-1; 7 bases line up with TRBD1. Germline-derived CDR1 and CDR2 are DFQATT and SNEGSKA (reference sequence). Trimming at V came to 5 bases and at J to 0 bases, leaving 0 bases not matched to a gene. The CDR3 totals 12 residues. CDR3 bases: TGCAGTGCTGGGACAGTGAACACTGAAGCTTTCTTT. It is translated as CSAGTVNTEAFF.

This clonotype was detected only once. This rearrangement joins TRBV7-8 to TRBJ1-5; TRBD1 is a possible D gene (6 bases). Per the germline V gene, CDR1 is SGHVS and CDR2 is FQNEAQ. V lost 5 bases to trimming and J lost 7 bases, with 12 bases between them. The CDR3 loop spans 13 amino acids. CDR3 sequence (DNA): TGTGCCAGCAGCCTACAGGGATCCCAGCCCCAGCATTTT. This codes for CASSLQGSQPQHF.

This clonotype was seen many times. The CDR3: CSARGIRENTEAFF. The CDR3, as DNA: TGCAGTGCTAGGGGGATCAGGGAGAACACTGAAGCTTTCTTT. The V gene is TRBV20-1, the J gene TRBJ1-1; perhaps TRBD1 as D (5 bases). CDR1 DFQATT and CDR2 SNEGSKA come from the germline V gene (reference sequence). The CDR3 loop spans 14 amino acids. V lost 3 bases to trimming and J lost 1 base, with 12 bases between them.

This clonotype was found a few times. This rearrangement joins TRBV6-1 to TRBJ1-5, with D maybe TRBD1 (5 bases). With 3 bases removed from V and 4 bases from J, the gap between germline ends came to 13 bases. The germline CDR1 and CDR2 sequences are MNHNS and SASEGT. CDR3 length: 15 residues. CDR3 DNA: TGTGCCAGCAGTGAGTGGGGGTATAAAAATCAGCCCCAGCATTTT. It encodes CASSEWGYKNQPQHF.

For the CDR3, the DNA is TGCGCCAGCAGCCCCCTTCGACTAGCGGGAGGTGGGGAGCTGTTTTTT. This encodes CASSPLRLAGGGELFF. The rearrangement uses TRBV4-1 and TRBJ2-2; 13 nucleotides line up with TRBD2. Germline V lookup: CDR1 MGHRA, CDR2 YSYEKL. V dropped 4 bases and J dropped 8; count of bases not matched to a gene: 7. The CDR3 is 16 residues long.

This clonotype appeared a few times. The J gene is TRBJ2-3, the V gene TRBV19; D call uncertain. From germline, CDR1 is LNHDA and CDR2 SQIVND (reference sequence). Trimming pared 3 bases from V and 0 bases from J, leaving 7 bases between. The CDR3 covers 14 residues. The CDR3 spells CASSIVQSTDTQYF. The CDR3 DNA sequence: TGTGCCAGTAGTATTGTACAGAGCACAGATACGCAGTATTTT.

This clonotype was counted many times. The chain employs TRBV29-1 and TRBJ2-3, with 7 bases lining up with TRBD1. Trimming took 4 bases from V and 3 from J; bases not matched to a gene: 1. Germline CDR1 SQVTM, CDR2 ANQGSEA. The CDR3 runs 12 residues. The CDR3 DNA reads as TGCAGCGTTGGACAGGGTACAGATACGCAGTATTTT. Its protein product is CSVGQGTDTQYF.

The chain combines TRBV7-2 with TRBJ2-3; possibly TRBD2 for D (6 bases). Germline assignment: CDR1 SGHTA and CDR2 FQGNSA. The CDR3 loop spans 17 amino acids. The V and J ends lost 1 base and 4 bases respectively, with 18 bases between them. The CDR3 here is CASSLVADWRAADTQYF. The CDR3 nucleotides read TGTGCCAGCAGCTTAGTTGCTGACTGGAGGGCGGCAGATACGCAGTATTTT.

The CDR3 loop is CASSGTGRGYEQYF. The CDR3 DNA sequence: TGTGCCAGCAGTGGGACAGGGCGAGGATACGAGCAGTACTTC. The genes are TRBV12-3 or TRBV12-4 and TRBJ2-7, with 9 positions matching TRBD1. V lost 5 bases to trimming and J lost 4 bases; unmatched junction nucleotides: 6. There are 14 residues in the CDR3.

This clonotype was seen ten or more times. The J gene is TRBJ2-5, the V gene TRBV14, with 7 bases identical to TRBD1. The germline CDR1 and CDR2 sequences are SGHDN and FVKESK. Losses at the gene ends were 1 base for V and 5 bases for J; bases not matched to a gene: 10. The CDR3 totals 16 residues. Written as DNA, the CDR3 is TGTGCCAGCAGCCAAGCGGATCCGACAGGGTGGGAGACCCAGTACTTC. Translated: CASSQADPTGWETQYF. The variable domain in full, with the rest retrieved from reference TRBV14 and TRBJ2-5, is EAGVTQFPSHSVIEKGQTVTLRCDPISGHDNLYWYRRVMGKEIKFLLHFVKESKQDESGMPNNRFLAERTGGTYSTLKVQPAELEDSGVYFCASSQADPTGWETQYFGPGTRLLVL.

J is TRBJ1-2 and V is TRBV11-3; no definite D call. The V and J ends lost 3 bases and 3 bases respectively, with 20 bases between them. The germline V gene encodes CDR1 SGHNT and CDR2 YENEEA. This CDR3 region has 17 residues. CDR3 sequence reads: CASSFSRLGVPYYGYTF. CDR3 in DNA: TGTGCCAGCAGCTTTAGTCGGCTCGGGGTCCCCTACTATGGCTACACCTTC.

The chain links TRBV12-3 or TRBV12-4 to TRBJ2-3, with a possible D match to TRBD1 (5 bases). Trimming took off 3 bases at V and 0 bases at J, with 16 bases between the two ends. The CDR3 consists of 17 residues. As DNA, the CDR3 is TGTGCCAGCAGTTTCTTTCTGGACACTGGTAGCACAGATACGCAGTATTTT. It yields the protein CASSFFLDTGSTDTQYF.

The chain links TRBV19 to TRBJ2-3; D ambiguous. Germline V lookup: CDR1 LNHDA, CDR2 SQIVND (reference sequence). Deletions cut 7 bases from V and 0 bases from J, with 14 bases between. The CDR3 totals 15 residues. The CDR3, as DNA: TGTGCCAGTAAGACCCGAAGGTCTAGCACAGATACGCAGTATTTT. It yields the protein CASKTRRSSTDTQYF. The whole variable domain, remainder taken from reference TRBV19 and TRBJ2-3, is DGGITQSPKYLFRKEGQNVTLSCEQNLNHDAMYWYRQDPGQGLRLIYYSQIVNDFQKGDIAEGYSVSREKKESFPLTVTSAQKNPTAFYLCASKTRRSSTDTQYFGPGTRLTVL.

There are a few counts of this clonotype. The V call is TRBV29-1, the J call TRBJ1-3; perhaps TRBD1 as D (5 bases). Trimming shortened V by 7 bases and J by 2 bases, and 12 bases separated the two germline ends. CDR1 is SQVTM, CDR2 ANQGSEA, per germline. The CDR3 length is 13 residues. CDR3 sequence reads: CSASGNPGNTIYF. CDR3 sequence (DNA): TGCAGCGCCTCAGGGAATCCTGGAAACACCATATATTTT.

This clonotype was observed a few times. J is TRBJ2-4 and V is TRBV28; D remains unclear. The germline V gene has CDR1 MDHEN and CDR2 SYDVKM. The germline V and J ends were trimmed by 10 bases and 6 bases, with 19 bases remaining between them. The CDR3 has 14 amino acids. DNA for the CDR3: TGTGCCACCATCCCGGGTCCCGAAGGAAACATTCAGTACTTC. It yields the protein CATIPGPEGNIQYF.

This clonotype appeared many times. The rearrangement uses TRBV12-3 or TRBV12-4 and TRBJ1-2; 7 bases agree with TRBD1. This CDR3 is 12 amino acids long. Unmatched junction bases numbered 2, after V lost 6 bases and J lost 4 bases. The CDR3 DNA sequence: TGTGCCAGCAGAGGGGACAGCTATGGCTACACCTTC. Protein product: CASRGDSYGYTF.